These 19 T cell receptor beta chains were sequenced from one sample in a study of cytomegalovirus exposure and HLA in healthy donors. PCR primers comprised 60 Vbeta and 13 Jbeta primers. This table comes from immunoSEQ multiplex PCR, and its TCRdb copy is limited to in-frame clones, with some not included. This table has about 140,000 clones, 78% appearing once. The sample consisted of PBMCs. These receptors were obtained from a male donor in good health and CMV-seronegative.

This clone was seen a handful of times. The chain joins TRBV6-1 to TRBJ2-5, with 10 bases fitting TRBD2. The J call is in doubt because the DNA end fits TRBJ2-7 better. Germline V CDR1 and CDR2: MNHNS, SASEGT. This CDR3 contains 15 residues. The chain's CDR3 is CASRLTSGTSYEQYF. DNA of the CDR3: TGTGCCAGCAGGCTTACTAGCGGGACCTCCTACGAGCAGTACTTC.

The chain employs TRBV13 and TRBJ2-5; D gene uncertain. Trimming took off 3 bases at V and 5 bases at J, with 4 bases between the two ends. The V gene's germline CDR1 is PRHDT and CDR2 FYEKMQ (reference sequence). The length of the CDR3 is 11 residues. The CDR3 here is CASSFRETQYF. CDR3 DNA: TGTGCCAGCAGCTTCAGGGAGACCCAGTACTTC.

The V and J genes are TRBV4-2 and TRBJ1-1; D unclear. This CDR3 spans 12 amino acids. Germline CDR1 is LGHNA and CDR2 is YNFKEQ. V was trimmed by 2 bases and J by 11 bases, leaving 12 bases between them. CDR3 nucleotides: TGTGCCAGCAGCCAATCTCCGGGGTCGGCTTTCTTT. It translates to CASSQSPGSAFF.

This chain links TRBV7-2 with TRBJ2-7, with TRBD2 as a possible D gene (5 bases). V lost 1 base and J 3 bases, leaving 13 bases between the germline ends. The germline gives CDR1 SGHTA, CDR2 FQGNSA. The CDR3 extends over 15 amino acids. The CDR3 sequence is CASSLGRDRDYEQYF. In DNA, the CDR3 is TGTGCCAGCAGCTTAGGGCGCGACCGGGACTACGAGCAGTACTTC.

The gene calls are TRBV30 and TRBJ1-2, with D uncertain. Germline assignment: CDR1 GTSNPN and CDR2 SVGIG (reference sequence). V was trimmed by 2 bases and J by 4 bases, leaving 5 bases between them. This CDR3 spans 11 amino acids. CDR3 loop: CAWSFRYGYTF. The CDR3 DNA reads TGTGCCTGGAGTTTCCGCTATGGCTACACCTTC.

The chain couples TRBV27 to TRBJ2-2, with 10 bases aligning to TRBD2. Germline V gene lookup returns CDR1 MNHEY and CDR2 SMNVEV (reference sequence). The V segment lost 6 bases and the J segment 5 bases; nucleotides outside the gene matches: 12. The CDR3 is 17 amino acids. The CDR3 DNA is TGTGCCAGCAGCTTACTCGGACTAGCGGAGGGGACCGGGGAGCTGTTTTTT. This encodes CASSLLGLAEGTGELFF.

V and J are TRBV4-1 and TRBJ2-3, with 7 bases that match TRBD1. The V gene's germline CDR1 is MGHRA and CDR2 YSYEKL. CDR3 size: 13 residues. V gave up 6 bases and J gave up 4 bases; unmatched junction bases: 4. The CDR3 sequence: CASSLGTADTQYF. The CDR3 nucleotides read TGCGCCAGCAGTCTCGGGACAGCAGATACGCAGTATTTT.

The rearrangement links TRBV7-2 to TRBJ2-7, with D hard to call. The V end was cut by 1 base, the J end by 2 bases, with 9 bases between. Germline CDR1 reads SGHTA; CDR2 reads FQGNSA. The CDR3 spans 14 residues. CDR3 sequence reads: CASSLGWRTYEQYF. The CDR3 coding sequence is TGTGCCAGCAGCTTAGGTTGGCGGACCTACGAGCAGTACTTC.

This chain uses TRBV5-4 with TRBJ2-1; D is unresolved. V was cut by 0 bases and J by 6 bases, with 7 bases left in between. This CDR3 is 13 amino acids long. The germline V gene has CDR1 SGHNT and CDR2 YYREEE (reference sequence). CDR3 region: CASSLDSLNEQFF. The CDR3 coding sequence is TGTGCCAGCAGCTTGGACTCTCTCAATGAGCAGTTCTTC.

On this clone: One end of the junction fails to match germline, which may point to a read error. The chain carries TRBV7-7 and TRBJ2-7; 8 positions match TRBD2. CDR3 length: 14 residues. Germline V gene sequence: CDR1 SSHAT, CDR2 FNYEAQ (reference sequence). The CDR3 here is CASSSSPGTSEQYF. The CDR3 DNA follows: TGTGCTAGCAGCTCCAGCCCCGGGACTAGCGAGCAGTACTTC.

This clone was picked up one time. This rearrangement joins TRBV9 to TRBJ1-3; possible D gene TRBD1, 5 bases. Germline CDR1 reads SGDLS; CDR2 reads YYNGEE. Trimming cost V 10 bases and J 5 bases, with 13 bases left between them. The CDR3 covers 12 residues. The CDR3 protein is CASSDRRNTIYF. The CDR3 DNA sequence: TGTGCCTCTTCAGACAGAAGAAACACCATATATTTT. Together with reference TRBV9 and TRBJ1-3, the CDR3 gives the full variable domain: DSGVTQTPKHLITATGQRVTLRCSPRSGDLSVYWYQQSLDQGLQFLIQYYNGEERAKGNILERFSAQQFPDLHSELNLSSLELGDSALYFCASSDRRNTIYFGEGSWLTVV.

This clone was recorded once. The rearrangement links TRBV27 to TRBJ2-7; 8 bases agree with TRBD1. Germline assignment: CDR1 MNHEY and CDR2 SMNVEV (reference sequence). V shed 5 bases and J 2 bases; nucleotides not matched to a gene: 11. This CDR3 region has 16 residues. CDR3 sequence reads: CASSRTSGTGPYEQYF. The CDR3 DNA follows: TGTGCCAGCAGTCGGACCTCCGGGACAGGACCCTACGAGCAGTACTTC.

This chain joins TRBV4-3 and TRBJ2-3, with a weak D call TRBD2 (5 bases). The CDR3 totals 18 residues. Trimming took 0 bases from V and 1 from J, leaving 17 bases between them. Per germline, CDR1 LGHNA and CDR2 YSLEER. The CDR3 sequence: CASSQERSGGMGTDTQYF. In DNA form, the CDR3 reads TGCGCCAGCAGCCAAGAAAGAAGCGGTGGTATGGGCACAGATACGCAGTATTTT.

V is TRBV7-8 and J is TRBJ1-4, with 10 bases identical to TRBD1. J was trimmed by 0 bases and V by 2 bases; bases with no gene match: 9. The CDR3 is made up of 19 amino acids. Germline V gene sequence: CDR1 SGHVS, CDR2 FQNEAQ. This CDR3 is CASSLMAGTGAATNEKLFF. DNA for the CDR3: TGTGCCAGCAGCTTAATGGCCGGGACAGGGGCCGCAACTAATGAAAAACTGTTTTTT.

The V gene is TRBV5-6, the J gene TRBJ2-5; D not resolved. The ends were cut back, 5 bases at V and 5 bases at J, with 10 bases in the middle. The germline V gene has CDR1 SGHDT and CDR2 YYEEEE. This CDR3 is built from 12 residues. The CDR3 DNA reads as TGTGCCAGCAGTCTTAAGCCGGAGACCCAGTACTTC. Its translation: CASSLKPETQYF.

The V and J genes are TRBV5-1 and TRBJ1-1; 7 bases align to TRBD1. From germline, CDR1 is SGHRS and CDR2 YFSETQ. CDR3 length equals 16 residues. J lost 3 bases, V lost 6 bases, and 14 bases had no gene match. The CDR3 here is CASTGPTGVGDTEAFF. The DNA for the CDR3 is TGCGCCAGCACCGGGCCAACAGGGGTGGGGGACACTGAAGCTTTCTTT.

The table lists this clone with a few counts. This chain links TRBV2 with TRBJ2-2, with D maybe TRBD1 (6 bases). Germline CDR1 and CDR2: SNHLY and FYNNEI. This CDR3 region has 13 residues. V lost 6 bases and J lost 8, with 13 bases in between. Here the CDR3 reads CASSGQRGGELFF. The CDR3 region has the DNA TGTGCCAGCAGCGGACAGAGAGGTGGGGAGCTGTTTTTT.

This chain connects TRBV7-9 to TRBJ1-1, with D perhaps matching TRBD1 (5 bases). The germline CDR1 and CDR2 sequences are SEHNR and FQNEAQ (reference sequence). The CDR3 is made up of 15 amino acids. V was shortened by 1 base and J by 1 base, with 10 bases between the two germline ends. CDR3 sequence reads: CASSLDRIGNTEAFF. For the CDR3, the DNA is TGTGCCAGCAGCTTAGACAGGATAGGGAACACTGAAGCTTTCTTT.

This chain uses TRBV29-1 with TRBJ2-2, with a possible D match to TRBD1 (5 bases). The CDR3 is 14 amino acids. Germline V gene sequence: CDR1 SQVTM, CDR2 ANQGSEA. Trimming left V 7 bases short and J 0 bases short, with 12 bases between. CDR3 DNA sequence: TGCAGCGCCTGGGGCCTAGCGAACACCGGGGAGCTGTTTTTT. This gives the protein CSAWGLANTGELFF.